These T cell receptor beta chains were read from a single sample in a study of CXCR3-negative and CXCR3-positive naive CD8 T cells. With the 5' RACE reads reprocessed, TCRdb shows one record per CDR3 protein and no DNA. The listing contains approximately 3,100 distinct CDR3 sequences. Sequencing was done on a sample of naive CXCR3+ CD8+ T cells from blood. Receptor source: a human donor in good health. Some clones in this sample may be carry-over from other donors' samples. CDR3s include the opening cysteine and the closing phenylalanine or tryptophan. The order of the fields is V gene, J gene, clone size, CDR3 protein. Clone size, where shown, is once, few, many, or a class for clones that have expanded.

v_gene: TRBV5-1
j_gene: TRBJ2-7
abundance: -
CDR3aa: CASSLDLAGVYNEQFF

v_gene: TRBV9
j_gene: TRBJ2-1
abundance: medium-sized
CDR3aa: CASSSAPAGGLEEQFF

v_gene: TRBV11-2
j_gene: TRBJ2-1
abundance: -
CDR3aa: CASSLGVNEQFF

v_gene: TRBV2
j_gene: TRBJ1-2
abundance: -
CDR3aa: CASTPTLSQWMDGYTF

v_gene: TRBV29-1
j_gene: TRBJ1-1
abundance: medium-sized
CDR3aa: CSVEDLGVTGNTEAFF

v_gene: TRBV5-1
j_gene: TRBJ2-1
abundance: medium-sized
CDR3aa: CASTRGGHEQFF

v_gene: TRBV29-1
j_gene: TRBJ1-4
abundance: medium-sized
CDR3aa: CSVLGWDEKLFF

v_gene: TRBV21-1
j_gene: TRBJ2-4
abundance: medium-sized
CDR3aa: CASSNVSINIQYF

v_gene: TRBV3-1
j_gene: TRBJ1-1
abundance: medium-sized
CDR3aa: CASSQDEVGGAFF

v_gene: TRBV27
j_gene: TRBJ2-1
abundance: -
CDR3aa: CASSLGTDYNEQFF

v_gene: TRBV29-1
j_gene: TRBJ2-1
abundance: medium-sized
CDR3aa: CSAGLSGGHYNEQFF